This entry features one TCR beta chain sequence. This clonotype came up many times. What this receptor recognizes is not known. Per-nucleotide qualities are absent, and no much larger clonotype sits a single base away. These data originate in a study of T cells in Graves' hyperthyroidism and ophthalmopathy (dated by TCRdb to the late 2010s). For context, the study as a whole: Peripheral blood was sampled at the time of initial diagnosis, prior to any treatment. TCR V-J signatures able to tell the groups apart were searched for in a discovery cohort of 90 to 100 patients, of whom around 43 had Graves' ophthalmopathy and about 55 had stable Graves' hyperthyroidism. Prospective prediction of ophthalmopathy was tested in an independent validation cohort consisting of 18 to 20 hyperthyroidism patients and about 17 patients who later progressed to ophthalmopathy. The roughly 90 discovery patients were divided at random into training and test sets in a 7:3 ratio. Thyroid tissue and blood T-cell repertoires from more than five Graves' hyperthyroidism patients were also compared in the study. After sampling, hyperthyroidism patients received methimazole starting at 30 mg daily, and ophthalmopathy patients received high-dose intravenous methylprednisolone. The paper reports TCR Vbeta CDR3 sequencing of over 130 peripheral blood samples: 43 ophthalmopathy, under 80 hyperthyroidism and around 17 progressor patients.

Graves' hyperthyroidism was defined as stable when no progression to ophthalmopathy occurred over 18 months of follow-up. Hyperthyroidism patients were aged 18 to 65 years and newly diagnosed, with disease duration of less than 2 months. The study excluded patients with uncontrolled infections, other autoimmune diseases, pregnancy or lactation. Diagnoses were established on the basis of clinical symptoms, serum thyroxine and TRAb, thyroid ultrasound, and orbital computed tomography. Ficoll-Paque density gradient centrifugation was used to isolate PBMCs from 10 ml of fresh peripheral blood. Total RNA was extracted using Trizol reagent, and RNA quality was assessed on an Agilent 2100 Bioanalyzer. The TCR beta CDR3 regions were amplified from RNA transcripts. A first-round RT-PCR of the TCR CDR3 used the HTBI primer set with the Qiagen OneStep RT-PCR kit. The libraries were constructed in a second round of multiplex PCR and then size-selected and purified. Paired-end sequencing of the libraries was performed with 100 bp reads on an Illumina HiSeq2000. In the paper's pipeline: SOAPnuke was used to process the raw data, removing reads that contained adapters or uncalled bases, had a mean Phred below 15, or lacked an exact match to the constant primer or identifier. High-quality paired reads were merged with COPE v1.2.5, and unique nucleotide sequences were defined as clonotypes. MiTCR v1.1 was used to align clonotypes to the IMGT TRBV, TRBD and TRBJ reference segments. Only V-J combinations with frequency above 0.0001, covering 99% to 99.2% of repertoires, were analysed. The TCS score was defined as F50 (clonal expansion) divided by E x V (chaos), with BLOSUM62-based TCRdist calculated between CDR3 peptides within each V-J. Welch's t-statistics and random forest reduced fewer than 550 V-J features to roughly 13, which were used in a naive Bayes classifier (R e1071). TCRdb reran the public reads through fastp at Q25 and MiXCR, keeping productive beta chains. For every CDR3 protein sequence, its rows merge into one entry that carries the most common genes and DNA. The V and J calls were not made by the authors but by TCRdb's processing. This sample is represented by 450,000 to 650,000 distinct CDR3 sequences; around 20% of them were singletons. Approximately 26% of the sample comes from the top ten.

Trimming costs V 7 bases and J 5 bases, and their ends lie 14 bases apart. CDR1 MDHEN and CDR2 SYDVKM were looked up in the germline V gene. From cysteine to phenylalanine, the CDR3 is 13 amino acids long. Of all the DNA, just the CDR3 is kept, 39 bases in frame from base 1. The paper as a whole reports these results and caveats: In cross-validation, a model built on a 13 V-J signature told ophthalmopathy apart from stable hyperthyroidism with about 90% sensitivity and about 81% specificity, and in testing the same model reached 80%/75%. Most expanded thyroid clonotypes (frequency above 0.001) were also detected in blood, suggesting blood repertoires may reflect thyroid immune responses. During validation, the model predicted progression to ophthalmopathy a median of roughly six months ahead of onset, with more than 55% sensitivity and more than 72% specificity. Sample size was not statistically predetermined, and investigators were not blinded to group allocation.

This sequence was found in a young man with Graves' hyperthyroidism. Sample: blood. The sequence is built from TRBV28 and TRBJ1-2; TRBD1 is a weak D gene call, 5 bases matching. The DNA sequence is given as TGTGCCAGCAACCGCGGGAGGGGTTATGGCTACACCTTC. The encoded protein is CASNRGRGYGYTF.